This entry is about one TCR beta chain. Its antigen is unidentified. The data were taken from a study of T cell responses to AZD1222 COVID-19 vaccine. Study-level findings and limits: Two AZD1222 administrations were followed by greater Spike-specific TCR breadth and depth.

Trimming removed 1 base from V and 4 bases from J, with 13 bases in between. Germline V lookup: CDR1 SGHAT, CDR2 FQNNGV. CDR3 length: 15 residues. The table came from immunoSEQ multiplex PCR; TCRdb's copy has only in-frame clones and leaves some out. The profile shows 150,000 to 200,000 clones, 85% to 95% of them singletons. Here the sequenced sample was peripheral blood, taken 28 days after the second AZD1222 dose. The source is an adult who received the AZD1222 COVID-19 vaccine. The V gene is TRBV11-2, the J gene TRBJ2-5; D is unresolved. The CDR3 bases are TGTGCCAGCAGCTTAGGAGGCAGCCTCACAGAGACCCAGTACTTC. Amino acid sequence: CASSLGGSLTETQYF.